This TCR beta chain was sequenced in a study of cytomegalovirus exposure and HLA in healthy donors. Study-wide results and limits: In a later analysis, a missense DCLRE1C variant was linked to TCR beta V- and J-gene trimming. Being indistinguishable, some V segments were excluded, TRBV6-2 and TRBV6-3 among them. Per a later analysis, HLA-associated TCR beta chains showed more clonal expansion than other, equally common TCR beta chains.

Whereas donors were nominally healthy upon sampling, unrecorded immune exposures were probable. A remark on this clone: The antigen is unknown.

Germline V gives CDR1 MNHEY, CDR2 SMNVEV (reference sequence). The CDR3 runs to 13 residues. Losses at the gene ends were 6 bases for V and 7 bases for J; bases not matched to a gene: 7. PCR involved 60 Vbeta and 13 Jbeta primers. Clones were sequenced by immunoSEQ multiplex PCR, and TCRdb holds only the in-frame ones, with some missing. The sample records about 240,000 clones, about 85% being singletons. The material sequenced was PBMCs. This receptor was taken from a girl aged 2-10 years in good health and CMV-seronegative. The J gene is TRBJ2-5, the V gene TRBV27; 8 bases map to TRBD1. Here the CDR3 reads CASRPGQGGTQYF. In DNA, the CDR3 is TGTGCCAGCAGGCCAGGACAGGGAGGGACCCAGTACTTC.